This T cell receptor beta chain was identified in a study of T cell changes during pregnancy in multiple sclerosis. Measured with immunoSEQ multiplex PCR; TCRdb has only the in-frame clones, and not every one. The sample consists of tens of thousands of clones, 80% to 95% of them appearing once. With 6 bases removed from V and 4 bases from J, the gap between germline ends came to 5 bases. This CDR3 contains 11 residues. Germline CDR1 is ENHRY and CDR2 is SYGVKD. The TCR comes from a female donor with multiple sclerosis, enrolled in a pregnancy study. The material sequenced was peripheral blood, taken in the third trimester of pregnancy. V is TRBV10-3 and J is TRBJ2-3; D gene uncertain. The CDR3 is CAISQSDTQYF. The CDR3 DNA is TGTGCCATCAGCCAATCAGATACGCAGTATTTT.